This T cell receptor (beta chain) was profiled in a study of blood T cell repertoires in COVID-19 (dated by TCRdb to 2020 to 2022). For context, the study as a whole: Collaborator samples came from the United States, Italy and Spain and covered acute and convalescent phases of COVID-19. The repertoires were made available in a free public database intended to serve as a resource for research on the immune response to SARS-CoV-2. Deeply sampled blood TCRbeta repertoires from subjects exposed to, actively infected with, or recovered from COVID-19 were included in the dataset. The prospective study material was composed of cDNA or gDNA derived from T cells, B-cell-depleted T cells, or PBMCs. Nearly every sample came with metadata listing a de-identified subject ID, COVID-19 status, age in years and sex. Where HLA class I and class II types were available, the types were taken from metadata supplied by the sample provider, not from assay-based typing. The samples were drawn from the first 160 participants of the ongoing ImmuneRACE study and from 1,254 subjects provided by 6 global collaborators.

TCRbeta CDR3 regions were amplified from genomic DNA by means of the immunoSEQ Assay, a bias-controlled multiplex PCR. On the authors' methods: Within the assay, amplification of reference gene primers was used to estimate how many nucleated cells each sample contained. Sequence reads were collapsed and filtered to measure the absolute abundance of every unique TCRbeta CDR3 rearrangement. For each sample, productive Simpson clonality was calculated as the square root of Simpson's diversity index across productive rearrangements. TCRdb took this table from immuneACCESS and kept in-frame rearrangements with V and J called. Such tables lack part of the clones; where checked against another copy, unresolved V genes explain under half of the gap, and the rest is unexplained. V and J calls and clone size are given by that table; D and trimming were obtained from the DNA. Recorded for this sample are about 170,000 clones; roughly 86% of them occurred a single time. Of the sample, roughly 7.3% is held by the ten largest clones.

Comment on this clone: The antigen it recognizes is unknown. Base qualities are not at hand, and no much larger clone is one base apart.

Overall study outcomes, separate from this receptor: Clinical and demographic metadata were provided uncurated, with the amount varying by source and participant.

Collaborating institutions collected whole blood in K2EDTA tubes following their own protocols. For TCRbeta analysis, collaborators shipped samples as frozen whole blood, isolated PBMCs, or DNA extracted from either of those sample types. The sequencing input was peripheral blood. This TCR was recovered from a woman of 80 years or more in a cohort sampled during active or convalescent COVID-19.

The CDR3: CALQRGKSTDTQYF. The base sequence is TGTGCACTTCAGCGGGGTAAGAGCACAGATACGCAGTATTTT. This chain joins TRBV30 to TRBJ2-3; a stretch of 7 junction bases matches TRBD2. The germline V gene (reference sequence) sets CDR1 to GTSNPN and CDR2 to SVGIG. There are 14 amino acids in the CDR3, from cysteine to phenylalanine inclusive. Here the CDR3 DNA is all that survives: 42 bases in frame from base 1.